Shown below are 3 T cell receptor beta chains from a single sample sequenced in a study of cytomegalovirus exposure and HLA in healthy donors. 13 Jbeta primers and 60 Vbeta primers were used for the PCR. TCRdb's copy holds only in-frame clones and misses some; the assay was immunoSEQ multiplex PCR. Of roughly 130,000 clones in the sample, over 75% are singletons; the top ten hold 1.5% to 2%. Sequencing was done on a sample of PBMCs. Receptors were obtained from a man aged 40-49 years in good health and CMV-seronegative.

The chain is built from TRBV27 and TRBJ2-7; 7 bases agree with TRBD1. The ends lost 6 bases at V and 0 bases at J; junction bases unmatched: 8. This CDR3 is 15 amino acids long. CDR1 and CDR2 from the germline V gene are MNHEY and SMNVEV (reference sequence). The CDR3 protein is CASSIDRASSYEQYF. In nucleotides, the CDR3 is TGTGCCAGCAGCATAGACAGGGCTAGCTCCTACGAGCAGTACTTC.

The J gene is TRBJ2-7, the V gene TRBV30; no reliable D call. With 1 base removed from V and 4 bases from J, the gap between germline ends came to 8 bases. Germline loops: CDR1 GTSNPN, CDR2 SVGIG (reference sequence). CDR3 size: 12 residues. CDR3: CAWSEREYEQYF. The CDR3, as DNA: TGTGCCTGGAGTGAAAGAGAATACGAGCAGTACTTC.

The genes are TRBV28 and TRBJ2-3, with 11 bases that match TRBD2. Trimming at V came to 1 base and at J to 0 bases, leaving 0 bases not matched to a gene. Germline values: CDR1 MDHEN, CDR2 SYDVKM. The CDR3 is 16 residues long. CDR3 DNA sequence: TGTGCCAGCAGTTTATTAGCGGGGGGGAGCACAGATACGCAGTATTTT. Encoded protein: CASSLLAGGSTDTQYF.